The present T cell receptor (beta chain) was sequenced within a study of cytomegalovirus exposure and HLA in healthy donors. Amplification used 60 Vbeta primers and 13 Jbeta primers. The assay was immunoSEQ multiplex PCR, and TCRdb's table has in-frame clones only and misses some. The data contain about 200,000 clones, 82% of them singletons. The CDR3 covers 16 residues. The germline gives CDR1 SGHTA, CDR2 FQGNSA. Trimming cost V 4 bases and J 11 bases; bases outside gene matches: 10. Sample: PBMCs. V is TRBV7-2 and J is TRBJ2-3, with 15 bases aligning to TRBD2. This clonotype was sampled from a boy between 2 and 15 years old in good health and CMV-seronegative. DNA for the CDR3: TGTGCCAGCAGCTATAGGACTAGCGGGGGGGAATCGATGCAGTATTTT. This encodes CASSYRTSGGESMQYF.